The clone carrying this TCR beta chain has just a few counts. Its target is unknown. The record originates from a study of spatial heterogeneity in lung cancer. The wider study: Fewer alpha-chain than beta-chain sequences were consistently detected. Within raw reads, each unique TCR and UMI combination appeared on average more than ten times.

CDR1 is MNHEY, CDR2 SVGAGI, per germline. The CDR3 consists of 20 residues. Losses at the gene ends were 6 bases for V and 5 bases for J; bases not matched to a gene: 19. Study-level findings and limits: TCRs found ubiquitously expanded in tumor appeared in blood more at resection than at follow-up.

Time point reported: sample taken at primary tumor resection. Unsorted tumor, nontumor lung tissue or cryopreserved PBMC supplied the whole RNA. TCRdb re-analysed the 5' RACE reads in MiXCR, keeping a single row per CDR3 protein. Of 6,000 to 9,000 distinct CDR3 sequences in the sample, 4.5% to 6% were seen once. The receptor was derived from a male donor with early-stage non-small cell lung cancer. This sequence joins TRBV6-5 and TRBJ2-1; TRBD2 agrees at 13 bases. The source was PBMCs, collected at surgery. The DNA for the CDR3 is TGTGCCAGCAGCGCGCGGCCGGGGACTAGCGGGGTAGGGGATCACAATGAGCAGTTCTTC. This sequence encodes CASSARPGTSGVGDHNEQFF.